The rows below give T cell receptor beta chains drawn from one sample of a study of T cell repertoires in cytomegalovirus infection. TCRdb fed the reads into MiXCR, producing one record per CDR3 protein. This sample has 450,000 to 550,000 distinct CDR3 sequences, with about 15% found just once. Sequencing was performed on CD8+ T cells from PBMCs. These receptors all come from a human donor in good health (CMV status not recorded). Some clones in this sample may be carry-over from other donors' samples. The CDR3 runs from the conserved cysteine through the conserved F or W. D genes are given only for firm matches. Where a row states a size, it is once, few, many or the class of an expanded clone; other rows omit it.

j_call: TRBJ1-1; d_call: TRBD1; clone_size: few; v_call: TRBV29-1; cdr3_nt: TGCAGCGTTGAGGGACAGGGCGCTGAAGCTTTCTTT; cdr3_aa: CSVEGQGAEAFF
j_call: TRBJ2-5; d_call: TRBD2; clone_size: many; v_call: TRBV6-5; cdr3_nt: TGTGCCAGCAGTAACACTCTAGCGGGAGTAGAGACCCAGTACTTC; cdr3_aa: CASSNTLAGVETQYF
j_call: TRBJ2-1; d_call: TRBD1; clone_size: NA; v_call: TRBV10-3; cdr3_nt: TGTGCCATCAGCGGGACAGGGGGCAATGAGCAGTTCTTC; cdr3_aa: CAISGTGGNEQFF
j_call: TRBJ2-3; d_call: TRBD1; clone_size: NA; v_call: TRBV9; cdr3_nt: TGTGCCAGCAGCGTAGTGGGACAGGGGGTAGGAGATACGCAGTATTTT; cdr3_aa: CASSVVGQGVGDTQYF
j_call: TRBJ2-5; d_call: NA; clone_size: many; v_call: TRBV6-5; cdr3_nt: TGTGCCAGCAGTTACTCCTCCCGGGGCGGATGGCAAGAGACCCAGTACTTC; cdr3_aa: CASSYSSRGGWQETQYF
j_call: TRBJ2-7; d_call: NA; clone_size: NA; v_call: TRBV18; cdr3_nt: TGTGCCAGCTCACCAAAATTCGGACCACCTGGCTACGAGCAGTACTTC; cdr3_aa: CASSPKFGPPGYEQYF
j_call: TRBJ2-3; d_call: NA; clone_size: many; v_call: TRBV7-3; cdr3_nt: TGTGCCAGCAGCTTAGGAAGTAGAAGCACAGATACGCAGTATTTT; cdr3_aa: CASSLGSRSTDTQYF
j_call: TRBJ1-6; d_call: NA; clone_size: NA; v_call: TRBV27; cdr3_nt: TGTGCCAGCAGTCCCGGGAGCATCTATAATTCACCCCTCCACTTT; cdr3_aa: CASSPGSIYNSPLHF
j_call: TRBJ2-7; d_call: NA; clone_size: few; v_call: TRBV7-9; cdr3_nt: TGTGCCAGCAGCTTAGCCCGGGATTGGAACGAGCAGTACTTC; cdr3_aa: CASSLARDWNEQYF
j_call: TRBJ2-3; d_call: TRBD1; clone_size: NA; v_call: TRBV6-5; cdr3_nt: TGTGCCAGCAGTTACTCAGGACAGGGCGCAGCTTTCACAGATACGCAGTATTTT; cdr3_aa: CASSYSGQGAAFTDTQYF
j_call: TRBJ2-2; d_call: TRBD2; clone_size: few; v_call: TRBV5-6; cdr3_nt: TGTGCCAGCAGACTGGGATCCGGACTAGCGACCACCGGGGAGCTGTTTTTT; cdr3_aa: CASRLGSGLATTGELFF
j_call: TRBJ2-2; d_call: TRBD2; clone_size: NA; v_call: TRBV7-6; cdr3_nt: TGTGCCAGCAGTCGCACCGGGACTAGCGTGAACGGAGACACCGGGGAGCTGTTTTTT; cdr3_aa: CASSRTGTSVNGDTGELFF
j_call: TRBJ1-6; d_call: NA; clone_size: NA; v_call: TRBV20-1; cdr3_nt: TGCAGTGCTAGAGATCGTTGGACAGAGGGGAATAATTCACCCCTCCACTTT; cdr3_aa: CSARDRWTEGNNSPLHF
j_call: TRBJ2-7; d_call: NA; clone_size: NA; v_call: TRBV30; cdr3_nt: TGTGCCTGGGAGGGCCGCTACGAGCAGTACTTC; cdr3_aa: CAWEGRYEQYF
j_call: TRBJ1-1; d_call: NA; clone_size: NA; v_call: TRBV3-1; cdr3_nt: TGTGCCAGCAGCCCCCTCGGGGAACTCATGAACACTGAAGCTTTCTTT; cdr3_aa: CASSPLGELMNTEAFF